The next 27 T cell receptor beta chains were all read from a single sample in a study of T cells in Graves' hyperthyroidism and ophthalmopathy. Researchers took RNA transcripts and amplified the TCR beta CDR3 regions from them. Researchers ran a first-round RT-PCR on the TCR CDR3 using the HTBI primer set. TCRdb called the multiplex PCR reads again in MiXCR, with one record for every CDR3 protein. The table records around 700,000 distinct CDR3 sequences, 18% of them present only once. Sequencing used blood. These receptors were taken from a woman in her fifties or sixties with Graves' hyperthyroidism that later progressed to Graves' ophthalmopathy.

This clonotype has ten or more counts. The CDR3 sequence is CASSLVGIQAGELFF. In DNA form, the CDR3 reads TGTGCCAGCAGTTTAGTAGGGATTCAGGCCGGGGAGCTGTTTTTT. V usage is TRBV28 and J usage is TRBJ2-2; D is unresolved. This CDR3 has 15 residues. CDR1 is MDHEN and CDR2 is SYDVKM in the germline V gene. Trimming cost V 2 bases and J 6 bases, with 13 bases left between them.

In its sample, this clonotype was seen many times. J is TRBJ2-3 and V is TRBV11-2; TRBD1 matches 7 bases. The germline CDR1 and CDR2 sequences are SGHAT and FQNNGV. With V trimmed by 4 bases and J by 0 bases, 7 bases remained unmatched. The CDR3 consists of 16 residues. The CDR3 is CASSSMTGSSTDTQYF. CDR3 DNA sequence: TGTGCCAGCAGCTCCATGACAGGGTCCAGCACAGATACGCAGTATTTT.

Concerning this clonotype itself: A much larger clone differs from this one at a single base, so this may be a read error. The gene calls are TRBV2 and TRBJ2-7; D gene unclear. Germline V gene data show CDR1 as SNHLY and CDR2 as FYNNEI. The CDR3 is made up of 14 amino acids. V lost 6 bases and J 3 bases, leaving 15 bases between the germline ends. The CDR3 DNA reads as TGTGCCAGCAGGGCCTCGGTGGACCACTACGAGCAGTACTTC. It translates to CASRASVDHYEQYF.

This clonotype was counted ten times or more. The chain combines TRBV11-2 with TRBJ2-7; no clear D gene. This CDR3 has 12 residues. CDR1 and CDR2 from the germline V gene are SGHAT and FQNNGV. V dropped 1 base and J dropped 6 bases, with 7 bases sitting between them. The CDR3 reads CASSLGESEQYF. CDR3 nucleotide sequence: TGTGCCAGCAGCTTAGGCGAGAGCGAGCAGTACTTC.

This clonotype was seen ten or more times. The CDR3 sequence is CSARDSRGGDPDTQYF. The CDR3 bases are TGCAGTGCTAGAGATTCCAGGGGAGGCGATCCAGATACGCAGTATTTT. V usage is TRBV20-1 and J usage is TRBJ2-3; D may be TRBD1 or TRBD2 (6 bases each). Germline V gene lookup returns CDR1 DFQATT and CDR2 SNEGSKA (reference sequence). The CDR3 covers 16 residues. The V and J ends lost 0 bases and 4 bases respectively, with 17 bases between them.

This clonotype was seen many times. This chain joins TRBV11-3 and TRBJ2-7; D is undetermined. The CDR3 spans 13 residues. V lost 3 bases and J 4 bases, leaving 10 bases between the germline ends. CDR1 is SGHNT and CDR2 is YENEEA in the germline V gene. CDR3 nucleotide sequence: TGTGCCAGCAGCTTTAGGTTTGCTTACGAGCAGTACTTC. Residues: CASSFRFAYEQYF. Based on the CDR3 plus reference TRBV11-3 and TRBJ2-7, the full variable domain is EAGVVQSPRYKIIEKKQPVAFWCNPISGHNTLYWYLQNLGQGPELLIRYENEEAVDDSQLPKDRFSAERLKGVDSTLKIQPAELGDSAVYLCASSFRFAYEQYFGPGTRLTVT.

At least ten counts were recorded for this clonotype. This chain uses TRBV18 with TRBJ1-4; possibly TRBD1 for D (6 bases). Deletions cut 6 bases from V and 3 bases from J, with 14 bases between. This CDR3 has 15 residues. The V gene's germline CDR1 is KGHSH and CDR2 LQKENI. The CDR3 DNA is TGTGCCAGCTCGGTACAGGGAAACCCTAATGAAAAACTGTTTTTT. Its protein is CASSVQGNPNEKLFF.

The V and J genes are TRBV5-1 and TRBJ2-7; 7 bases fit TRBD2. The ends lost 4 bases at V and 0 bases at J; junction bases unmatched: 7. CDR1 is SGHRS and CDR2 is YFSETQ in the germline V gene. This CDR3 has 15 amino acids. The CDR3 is CASSVLSGSSYEQYF. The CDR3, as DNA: TGCGCCAGCAGCGTACTTAGCGGGTCCTCCTACGAGCAGTACTTC.

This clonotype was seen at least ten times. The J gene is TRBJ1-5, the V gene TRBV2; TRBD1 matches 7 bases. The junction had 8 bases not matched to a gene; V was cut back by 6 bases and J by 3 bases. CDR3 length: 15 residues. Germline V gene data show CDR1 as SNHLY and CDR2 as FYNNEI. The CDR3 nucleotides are TGTGCCAGCAGAGCACGGGGGACAGTCAATCAGCCCCAGCATTTT. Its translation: CASRARGTVNQPQHF.

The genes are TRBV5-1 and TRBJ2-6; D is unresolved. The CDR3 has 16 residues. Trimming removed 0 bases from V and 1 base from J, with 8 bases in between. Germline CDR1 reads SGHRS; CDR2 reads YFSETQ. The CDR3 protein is CASSLGPVSGANVLTF. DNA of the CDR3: TGCGCCAGCAGCTTGGGTCCGGTTTCTGGGGCCAACGTCCTGACTTTC.

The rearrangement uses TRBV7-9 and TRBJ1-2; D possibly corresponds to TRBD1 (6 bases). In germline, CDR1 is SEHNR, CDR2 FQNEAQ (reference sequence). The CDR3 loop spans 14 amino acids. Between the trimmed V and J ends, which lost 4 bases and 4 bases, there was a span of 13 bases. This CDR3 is CASSSQGTPYGYTF. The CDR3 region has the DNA TGTGCCAGCAGCTCGCAGGGGACGCCCTATGGCTACACCTTC. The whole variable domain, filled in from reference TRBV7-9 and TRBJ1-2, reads DTGVSQNPRHKITKRGQNVTFRCDPISEHNRLYWYRQTLGQGPEFLTYFQNEAQLEKSRLLSDRFSAERPKGSFSTLEIQRTEQGDSAMYLCASSSQGTPYGYTFGSGTRLTVV.

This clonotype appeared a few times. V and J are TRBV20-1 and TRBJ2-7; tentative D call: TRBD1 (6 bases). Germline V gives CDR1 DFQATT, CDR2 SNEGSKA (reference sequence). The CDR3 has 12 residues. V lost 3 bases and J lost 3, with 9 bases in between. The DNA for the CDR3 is TGCAGTGCTAGCGGACAGATCTACGAGCAGTACTTC. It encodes CSASGQIYEQYF.

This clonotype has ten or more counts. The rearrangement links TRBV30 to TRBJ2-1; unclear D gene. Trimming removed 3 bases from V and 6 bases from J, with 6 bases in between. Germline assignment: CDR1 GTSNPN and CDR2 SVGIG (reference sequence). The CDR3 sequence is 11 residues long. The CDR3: CAWRRSNEQFF. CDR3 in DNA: TGTGCCTGGAGACGTAGCAATGAGCAGTTCTTC.

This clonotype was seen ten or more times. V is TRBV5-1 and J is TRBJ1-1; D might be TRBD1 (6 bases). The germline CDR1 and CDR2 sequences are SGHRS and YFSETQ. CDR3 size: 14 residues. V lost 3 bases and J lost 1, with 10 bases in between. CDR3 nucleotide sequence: TGCGCCAGCAGCTGGGGACACCAGAACACTGAAGCTTTCTTT. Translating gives CASSWGHQNTEAFF.

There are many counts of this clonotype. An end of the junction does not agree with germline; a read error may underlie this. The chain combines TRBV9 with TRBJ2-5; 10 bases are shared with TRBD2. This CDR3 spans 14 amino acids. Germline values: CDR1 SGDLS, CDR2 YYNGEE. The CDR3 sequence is CASSVAGGGETQYF. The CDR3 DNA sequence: TGTGCCAGCAGTGTAGCGGGGGGCGGGGAGACCCAGTACTTC.

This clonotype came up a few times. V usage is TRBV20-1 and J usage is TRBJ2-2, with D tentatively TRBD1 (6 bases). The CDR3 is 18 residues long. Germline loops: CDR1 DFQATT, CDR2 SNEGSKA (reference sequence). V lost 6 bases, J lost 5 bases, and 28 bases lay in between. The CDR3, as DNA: TGCAGTGCAACCTCTACCGGGCTCCAAGGGGGATATACCGGGGAGCTGTTTTTT. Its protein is CSATSTGLQGGYTGELFF.

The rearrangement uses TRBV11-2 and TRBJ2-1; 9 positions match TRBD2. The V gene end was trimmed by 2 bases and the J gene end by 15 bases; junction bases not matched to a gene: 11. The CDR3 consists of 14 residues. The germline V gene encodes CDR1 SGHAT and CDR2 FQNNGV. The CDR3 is CASSLHINSGGRFF. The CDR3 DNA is TGTGCCAGCAGCTTACACATTAATAGCGGGGGACGGTTCTTC.

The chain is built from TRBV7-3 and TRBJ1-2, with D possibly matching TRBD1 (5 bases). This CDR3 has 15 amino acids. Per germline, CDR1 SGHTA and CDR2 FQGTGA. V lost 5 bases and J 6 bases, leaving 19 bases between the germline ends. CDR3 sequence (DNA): TGTGCCAGCAGCCGCAACGGGGGGACCGAGAATGGCTACACCTTC. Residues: CASSRNGGTENGYTF.

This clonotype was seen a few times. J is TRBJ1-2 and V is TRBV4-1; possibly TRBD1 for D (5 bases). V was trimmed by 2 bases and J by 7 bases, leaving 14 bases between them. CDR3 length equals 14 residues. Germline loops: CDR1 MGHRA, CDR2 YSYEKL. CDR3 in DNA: TGCGCCAGCAGCCAATCTACAGGACCAGGTGGCTACACCTTC. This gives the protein CASSQSTGPGGYTF.

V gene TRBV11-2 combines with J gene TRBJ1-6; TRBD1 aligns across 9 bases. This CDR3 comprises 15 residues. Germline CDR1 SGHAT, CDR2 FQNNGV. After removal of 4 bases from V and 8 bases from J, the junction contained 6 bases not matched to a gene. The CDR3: CASSSTGQGYSPLHF. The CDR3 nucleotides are TGTGCCAGCAGCTCGACGGGACAGGGTTATTCACCCCTCCACTTT.

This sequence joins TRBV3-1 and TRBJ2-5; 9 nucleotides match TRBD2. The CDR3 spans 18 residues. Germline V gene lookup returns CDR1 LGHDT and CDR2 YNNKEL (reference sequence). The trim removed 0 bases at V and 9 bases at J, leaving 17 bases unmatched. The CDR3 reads CASSQDRYSGGTTGAQYF. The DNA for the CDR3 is TGTGCCAGCAGCCAAGATCGCTATAGCGGGGGAACCACCGGGGCCCAGTACTTC.

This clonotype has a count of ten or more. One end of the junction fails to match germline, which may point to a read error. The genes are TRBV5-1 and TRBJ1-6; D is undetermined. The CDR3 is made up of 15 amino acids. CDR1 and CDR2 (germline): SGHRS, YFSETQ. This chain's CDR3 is CASSLSSSNNSPLHF. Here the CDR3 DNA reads TGCGCCAGCAGCTTGAGCTCCTCCAATAATTCACCCCTCCACTTT.

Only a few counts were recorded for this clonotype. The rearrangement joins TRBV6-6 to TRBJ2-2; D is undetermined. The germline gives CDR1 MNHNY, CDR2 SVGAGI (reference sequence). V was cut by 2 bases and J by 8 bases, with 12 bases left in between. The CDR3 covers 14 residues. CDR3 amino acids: CASSYADNSGELFF. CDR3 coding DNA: TGTGCCAGCAGTTACGCTGATAACTCAGGGGAGCTGTTTTTT.

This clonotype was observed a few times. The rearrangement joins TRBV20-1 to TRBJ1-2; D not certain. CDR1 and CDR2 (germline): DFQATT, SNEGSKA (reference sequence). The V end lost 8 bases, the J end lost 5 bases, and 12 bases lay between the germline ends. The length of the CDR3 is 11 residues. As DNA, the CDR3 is TGCAGTTCCGACGGACTATATGGCTACACCTTC. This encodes CSSDGLYGYTF.

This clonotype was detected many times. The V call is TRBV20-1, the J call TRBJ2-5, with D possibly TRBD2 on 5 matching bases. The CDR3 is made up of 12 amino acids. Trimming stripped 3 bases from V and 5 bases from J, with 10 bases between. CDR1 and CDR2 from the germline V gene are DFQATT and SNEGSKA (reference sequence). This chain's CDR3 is CSARDLSETQYF. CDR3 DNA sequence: TGCAGTGCTAGGGACTTGTCGGAGACCCAGTACTTC.

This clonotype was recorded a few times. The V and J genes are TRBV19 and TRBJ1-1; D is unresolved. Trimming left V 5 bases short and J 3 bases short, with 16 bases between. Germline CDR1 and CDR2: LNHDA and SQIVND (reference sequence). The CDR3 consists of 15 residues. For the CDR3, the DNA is TGTGCCAGTAGTGATCGTAGAGGACTCTACACTGAAGCTTTCTTT. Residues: CASSDRRGLYTEAFF.

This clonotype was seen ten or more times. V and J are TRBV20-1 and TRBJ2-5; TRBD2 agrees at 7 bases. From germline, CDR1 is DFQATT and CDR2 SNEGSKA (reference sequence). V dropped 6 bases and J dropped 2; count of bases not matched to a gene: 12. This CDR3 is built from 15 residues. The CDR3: CSAWAGVFSQETQYF. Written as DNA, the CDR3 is TGCAGTGCCTGGGCGGGGGTTTTTTCGCAAGAGACCCAGTACTTC.